This T cell receptor beta chain was profiled in a study of beta chain features in type 1 diabetes. Study-level results: In every one of the four CD4+ subsets, TCRB CDR3s were moderately but significantly shorter in Type 1 diabetes patients. Whatever favoring of shorter templates PCR might show would apply equally to patients and controls. Because the template was cDNA, high-expressing cells might be over-represented.

Since all of the isolated RNA was reverse transcribed, expressed TCRB transcripts were what got sequenced. TCRdb's table, derived via immunoSEQ multiplex PCR, lists solely in-frame clones and lacks some. The sample has around 130,000 clones, roughly 17% seen once. This clone was observed at least ten times. The antigen remains unidentified. Cell sorting via CD45RO/CCR7/CD25/CD127/CD95/CD27 was performed to obtain CD4+ naive, central memory, regulatory and stem cell-like memory cells. Germline CDR1 is SGDLS and CDR2 is YYNGEE. This CDR3 contains 17 residues. Trimming removed 0 bases from V and 2 bases from J; junction bases left unmatched: 6.

Sequenced input: central memory CD4+ T cells from blood. This TCR was recovered from a man aged 30 to 39 with type 1 diabetes. This sequence joins TRBV9 and TRBJ2-7, with 12 bases aligning to TRBD2. The CDR3 sequence: CASSVGGTSGYTYEQYF. In DNA, the CDR3 is TGTGCCAGCAGCGTAGGGGGGACTAGCGGGTATACCTACGAGCAGTACTTC.